Shown below are 27 T cell receptor beta chains from a single sample sequenced in a study of cytomegalovirus exposure and HLA in healthy donors (dated by TCRdb to 2016 to 2017). The protocol used for the library was the immunoSEQ multiplex PCR assay. A mixture of 60 forward primers for TCR Vbeta segments and 13 reverse primers for TCR Jbeta segments was used in the multiplex PCR. This immuneACCESS table, as held by TCRdb, lists in-frame sequences with V and J called but not all clones. Of the missing ones, under half trace to an unresolved V gene in checked studies; the others have no known cause. The table for this sample lists about 200,000 clones; about 80% of them were counted only once. The top ten clonotypes cover roughly 0.99% of the sample. The sequenced sample consisted of PBMCs. The receptor set was obtained from a woman in her thirties or forties in good health and CMV-seronegative.

This clone was observed a single time. The V gene is TRBV15, the J gene TRBJ1-5; 7 bases map to TRBD1. The V segment lost 0 bases and the J segment 6 bases; nucleotides outside the gene matches: 5. Germline V lookup: CDR1 LNHNV, CDR2 YYDKDF (reference sequence). There are 15 residues in the CDR3. The CDR3: CATSRESTGRQPQHF. For the CDR3, the DNA is TGTGCCACCAGCAGAGAGTCGACAGGGCGTCAGCCCCAGCATTTT. Drawing the rest from reference TRBV15 and TRBJ1-5, the complete variable domain is DAMVIQNPRYQVTQFGKPVTLSCSQTLNHNVMYWYQQKSSQAPKLLFHYYDKDFNNEADTPDNFQSRRPNTSFCFLDIRSPGLGDTAMYLCATSRESTGRQPQHFGDGTRLSIL.

The V and J genes are TRBV30 and TRBJ1-5; tentatively, D is TRBD1 (6 bases). CDR3 length: 15 residues. Germline V lookup: CDR1 GTSNPN, CDR2 SVGIG (reference sequence). V lost 0 bases, J lost 4 bases, and 13 bases lay in between. The CDR3 reads CAWSVRGDMNQPQHF. The CDR3 DNA follows: TGTGCCTGGAGTGTACGAGGGGACATGAATCAGCCCCAGCATTTT.

This clone has just one count. The V gene is TRBV5-4, the J gene TRBJ2-5; 12 bases agree with TRBD2. The CDR3 is 16 residues long. CDR1 is SGHNT and CDR2 is YYREEE in the germline V gene (reference sequence). Trimming removed 4 bases from V and 2 bases from J; junction bases left unmatched: 6. Here the CDR3 DNA reads TGTGCCAGCAGCAAACGACTAGCGGGGGTACAAGAGACCCAGTACTTC. Amino acids: CASSKRLAGVQETQYF. Drawing the rest from reference TRBV5-4 and TRBJ2-5, the complete variable domain is ETGVTQSPTHLIKTRGQQVTLRCSSQSGHNTVSWYQQALGQGPQFIFQYYREEENGRGNFPPRFSGLQFPNYSSELNVNALELDDSALYLCASSKRLAGVQETQYFGPGTRLLVL.

The chain has TRBV5-1 and TRBJ1-5; D not resolved. CDR3 length: 13 residues. Germline V CDR1 and CDR2: SGHRS, YFSETQ. V was clipped by 0 bases and J by 3 bases, with 4 bases between them. CDR3 sequence: CASSLGDNQPQHF. The CDR3, as DNA: TGCGCCAGCAGCTTGGGCGACAATCAGCCCCAGCATTTT.

The chain uses TRBV10-3 and TRBJ2-5; 10 bases line up with TRBD2. The CDR3 has 15 residues. Germline assignment: CDR1 ENHRY and CDR2 SYGVKD. Germline trimming cut 7 bases from V and 2 bases from J; bases unmatched to any gene: 7. CDR3 DNA: TGTGCCATCAAAGATCCGGGACTAGCGCAAGAGACCCAGTACTTC. Protein: CAIKDPGLAQETQYF.

The chain recombines TRBV19 with TRBJ2-1; 7 bases are a match to TRBD2. CDR1 is LNHDA and CDR2 is SQIVND in the germline V gene (reference sequence). The CDR3 is 15 residues long. V was pared by 3 bases and J by 6 bases, with 8 bases of the junction left unmatched. CDR3 protein: CASSIGLAETNEQFF. The CDR3 coding sequence is TGTGCCAGTAGTATTGGGCTAGCGGAGACCAATGAGCAGTTCTTC.

J is TRBJ1-1 and V is TRBV12-5; TRBD1 might be the D (6 bases). This CDR3 spans 12 amino acids. In germline, CDR1 is LGHNT, CDR2 FRNRAP. The V and J ends lost 3 bases and 4 bases respectively, with 6 bases between them. CDR3 nucleotides: TGTGCTAGTGGTTTAGGGGGCACTGAAGCTTTCTTT. Residues: CASGLGGTEAFF.

The CDR3 reads CASSSPGGQETQYF. For the CDR3, the DNA is TGCGCCAGCAGCTCACCAGGGGGCCAAGAGACCCAGTACTTC. This chain uses TRBV5-1 with TRBJ2-5; 7 bases are a match to TRBD1. Germline V gene data show CDR1 as SGHRS and CDR2 as YFSETQ. This CDR3 contains 14 residues. After removal of 3 bases from V and 1 base from J, the junction contained 3 bases not matched to a gene.

This clone came up once. The V gene is TRBV9, the J gene TRBJ2-1; D is possibly TRBD2 (7 bases). Germline CDR1 and CDR2: SGDLS and YYNGEE. The length of the CDR3 is 14 residues. The germline V and J ends were trimmed by 4 bases and 5 bases, with 13 bases remaining between them. This chain's CDR3 is CASSSRGADNEQFF. For the CDR3, the DNA is TGTGCCAGCAGCTCCCGGGGGGCCGACAATGAGCAGTTCTTC. Based on the CDR3 plus reference TRBV9 and TRBJ2-1, the full variable domain is DSGVTQTPKHLITATGQRVTLRCSPRSGDLSVYWYQQSLDQGLQFLIQYYNGEERAKGNILERFSAQQFPDLHSELNLSSLELGDSALYFCASSSRGADNEQFFGPGTRLTVL.

This clone was recorded a few times. This sequence joins TRBV30 and TRBJ1-1, with unresolved D. Germline CDR1 reads GTSNPN; CDR2 reads SVGIG (reference sequence). Trimming left V 8 bases short and J 2 bases short, with 9 bases between. This CDR3 contains 11 residues. The CDR3 region has the DNA TGTGCCACCAGGCTAAACACTGAAGCTTTCTTT. This encodes CATRLNTEAFF.

The chain recombines TRBV19 with TRBJ1-5; the D is unclear. Germline V gene data show CDR1 as LNHDA and CDR2 as SQIVND (reference sequence). The CDR3 totals 13 residues. Trimming left V 4 bases short and J 6 bases short, with 10 bases between. Here the CDR3 DNA reads TGTGCCAGTAGTACGTCGAGATCTCAGCCCCAGCATTTT. It is translated as CASSTSRSQPQHF.

This clone has just one count. The J gene is TRBJ2-7, the V gene TRBV6-5; the D is unclear. V dropped 0 bases and J dropped 7 bases, with 16 bases sitting between them. Looked up from germline, CDR1 is MNHEY and CDR2 is SVGAGI. The CDR3 has 15 amino acids. The CDR3 here is CASSYSTRISGEQYF. The CDR3 bases are TGTGCCAGCAGTTACTCGACGCGAATCTCGGGTGAGCAGTACTTC.

The gene calls are TRBV10-3 and TRBJ2-7; 10 nucleotides match TRBD1. Per germline, CDR1 ENHRY and CDR2 SYGVKD. The CDR3 spans 14 residues. With 10 bases clipped from V and 6 bases from J, the junction kept 12 bases outside the gene matches. Here the CDR3 reads CARYGDRGPGEQYF. CDR3 nucleotides: TGTGCCAGGTACGGGGACAGGGGCCCGGGCGAGCAGTACTTC.

This clone appeared a few times. V and J are TRBV10-3 and TRBJ2-5; D ambiguous. Trimming left V 0 bases short and J 5 bases short, with 10 bases between. Looked up from germline, CDR1 is ENHRY and CDR2 is SYGVKD. The length of the CDR3 is 14 residues. The CDR3 is CAISESQSSETQYF. The CDR3 DNA reads TGTGCCATCAGTGAGTCTCAGTCTTCGGAGACCCAGTACTTC.

The chain links TRBV5-1 to TRBJ2-5; no firm D call. The CDR3 is made up of 13 amino acids. V lost 2 bases, J lost 2 bases, and 7 bases lay in between. Germline values: CDR1 SGHRS, CDR2 YFSETQ. The CDR3 region is CASSFTVQETQYF. CDR3 nucleotide sequence: TGCGCCAGCAGCTTTACAGTACAAGAGACCCAGTACTTC.

The chain is built from TRBV7-2 and TRBJ1-1, with 8 bases aligning to TRBD1. With V trimmed by 6 bases and J by 7 bases, 13 bases remained unmatched. Germline V gene sequence: CDR1 SGHTA, CDR2 FQGNSA. The CDR3 is made up of 15 amino acids. As DNA, the CDR3 is TGTGCCAGCAGTCCAGGGGTTACAGGGGGATTTGAAGCTTTCTTT. Translated, it gives CASSPGVTGGFEAFF.

This clone occurred once. The chain couples TRBV7-3 to TRBJ2-7; 7 bases are a match to TRBD1. With 4 bases clipped from V and 6 bases from J, the junction kept 12 bases outside the gene matches. The germline gives CDR1 SGHTA, CDR2 FQGTGA. The CDR3 loop spans 15 amino acids. CDR3 in DNA: TGTGCCAGCAGCTCAAGCCGGGACAGAGCCTCCGAGCAGTACTTC. Encoded protein: CASSSSRDRASEQYF.

This clone was observed a few times. This chain joins TRBV5-1 and TRBJ2-1; TRBD2 matches at 13 bases. The CDR3 loop spans 18 amino acids. V lost 4 bases and J lost 0; bases outside the gene matches: 7. From germline, CDR1 is SGHRS and CDR2 YFSETQ. Here the CDR3 DNA reads TGCGCCAGCAGCCCCGCGGGACTAGCGGGATCCTCCTACAATGAGCAGTTCTTC. It encodes CASSPAGLAGSSYNEQFF. The variable domain in full, completed from reference TRBV5-1 and TRBJ2-1, reads KAGVTQTPRYLIKTRGQQVTLSCSPISGHRSVSWYQQTPGQGLQFLFEYFSETQRNKGNFPGRFSGRQFSNSRSEMNVSTLELGDSALYLCASSPAGLAGSSYNEQFFGPGTRLTVL.

The J gene is TRBJ1-3, the V gene TRBV5-8, with D unresolved. The V gene's germline CDR1 is SGHTS and CDR2 YDEGEE. The CDR3 spans 16 residues. Trimming stripped 0 bases from V and 0 bases from J, with 10 bases between. The CDR3 nucleotides are TGTGCCAGCAGCTTGGCGCGGGTTAGCTCTGGAAACACCATATATTTT. This sequence encodes CASSLARVSSGNTIYF.

V is TRBV7-9 and J is TRBJ2-7; D perhaps matches TRBD1 (5 bases). The CDR3 is 14 residues long. Trimming shortened V by 5 bases and J by 8 bases, and 19 bases separated the two germline ends. The germline CDR1 and CDR2 sequences are SEHNR and FQNEAQ (reference sequence). CDR3 in amino acids: CASSIGQAYDQQYF. The CDR3 DNA follows: TGTGCCAGCAGCATCGGACAAGCCTACGATCAGCAGTACTTC.

The chain joins TRBV28 to TRBJ1-2; no reliable D call. From germline, CDR1 is MDHEN and CDR2 SYDVKM. Trimming removed 2 bases from V and 6 bases from J, with 13 bases in between. The CDR3 extends over 14 amino acids. The CDR3 is CASSLVSTVDGYTF. The CDR3 coding sequence is TGTGCCAGCAGTTTAGTTAGTACGGTCGATGGCTACACCTTC.

This rearrangement joins TRBV30 to TRBJ1-2, with 8 bases aligning to TRBD1. Losses at the gene ends were 5 bases for V and 9 bases for J; bases not matched to a gene: 2. Germline V CDR1 and CDR2: GTSNPN, SVGIG (reference sequence). This CDR3 is 10 amino acids long. The CDR3 DNA reads as TGTGCCTGGTGGACAGGGAGCTACACCTTC. Protein: CAWWTGSYTF.

The chain uses TRBV7-3 and TRBJ2-1; possibly TRBD2 for D (6 bases). V was trimmed by 4 bases and J by 4 bases, leaving 11 bases between them. Germline V gene sequence: CDR1 SGHTA, CDR2 FQGTGA. The CDR3 spans 14 residues. For the CDR3, the DNA is TGTGCCAGCAGCTCCGGGAGACAGTACAATGAGCAGTTCTTC. Translating it yields CASSSGRQYNEQFF.

The V call is TRBV9, the J call TRBJ2-5; the match to TRBD2 covers 9 bases. V was pared by 5 bases and J by 4 bases, with 12 bases of the junction left unmatched. Per germline, CDR1 SGDLS and CDR2 YYNGEE. This CDR3 comprises 16 residues. The DNA of the CDR3 is TGTGCCAGCAGTTTAGCTGGCGGGGGGGGGCGAGAGACCCAGTACTTC. Encoded protein: CASSLAGGGGRETQYF. The full variable domain, its missing parts supplied by reference TRBV9 and TRBJ2-5, is DSGVTQTPKHLITATGQRVTLRCSPRSGDLSVYWYQQSLDQGLQFLIQYYNGEERAKGNILERFSAQQFPDLHSELNLSSLELGDSALYFCASSLAGGGGRETQYFGPGTRLLVL.

This chain links TRBV30 with TRBJ2-3; 10 nucleotides align to TRBD2. CDR3 length equals 14 residues. The junction had 3 bases not matched to a gene; V was cut back by 2 bases and J by 4 bases. The germline V gene has CDR1 GTSNPN and CDR2 SVGIG (reference sequence). The CDR3, as DNA: TGTGCCTGGAGTCTAGCGGGAGCTGCAGATACGCAGTATTTT. Protein: CAWSLAGAADTQYF.

This clone is a singleton in its sample. This chain connects TRBV6-1 to TRBJ2-7; 8 bases map to TRBD1. The length of the CDR3 is 14 residues. Germline values: CDR1 MNHNS, CDR2 SASEGT. Germline trimming cut 6 bases from V and 6 bases from J; bases unmatched to any gene: 10. This chain's CDR3 is CASRRQGTTLEQYF. DNA for the CDR3: TGTGCCAGCAGACGACAGGGGACGACTCTCGAGCAGTACTTC.

The rearrangement joins TRBV4-3 to TRBJ2-1; TRBD2 matches 8 bases. Germline CDR1 reads LGHNA; CDR2 reads YSLEER. The V segment lost 0 bases and the J segment 8 bases; nucleotides outside the gene matches: 12. The CDR3 runs to 17 residues. The CDR3 protein is CASSQDEVGRAIDEQFF. CDR3 nucleotides: TGCGCCAGCAGCCAAGATGAGGTCGGGAGGGCCATAGATGAGCAGTTCTTC.